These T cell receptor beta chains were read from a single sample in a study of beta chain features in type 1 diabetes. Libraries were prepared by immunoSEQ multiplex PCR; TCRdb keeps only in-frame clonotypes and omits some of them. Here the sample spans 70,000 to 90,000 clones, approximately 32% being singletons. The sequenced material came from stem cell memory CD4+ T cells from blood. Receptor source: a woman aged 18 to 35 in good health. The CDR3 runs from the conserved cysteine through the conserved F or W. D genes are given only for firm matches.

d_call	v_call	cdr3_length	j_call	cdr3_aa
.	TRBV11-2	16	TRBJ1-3	CASSLAWQGRGNTIYF
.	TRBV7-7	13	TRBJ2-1	CASSPLEQSEQFF
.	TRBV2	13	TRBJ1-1	CASTMDRHTEAFF
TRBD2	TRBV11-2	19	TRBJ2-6	CASSYAAGAPLGRANVLTF
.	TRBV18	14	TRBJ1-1	CASSPISGNTEAFF
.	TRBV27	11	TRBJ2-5	CASSFEETQYF
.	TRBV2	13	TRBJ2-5	CASTGGMEETQYF
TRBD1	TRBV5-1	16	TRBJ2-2	CASSITRDRYTGELFF
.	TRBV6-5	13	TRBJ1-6	CASVRVLGSPLHF
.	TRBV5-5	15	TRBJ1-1	CASRRIGRGDTEAFF
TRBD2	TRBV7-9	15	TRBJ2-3	CASSLAGGATDTQYF
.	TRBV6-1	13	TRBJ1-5	CASSEGVVQPQHF
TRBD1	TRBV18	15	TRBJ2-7	CASSPPGQEGYEQYF
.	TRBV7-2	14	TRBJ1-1	CASSPSALGTEAFF
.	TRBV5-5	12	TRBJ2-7	CASNPDGSGQYF
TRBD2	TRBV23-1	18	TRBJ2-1	CASSQKDSSGNSYNEQFF
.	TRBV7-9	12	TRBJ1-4	CASSWGDGKLFF
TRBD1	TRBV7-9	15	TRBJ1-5	CASSFQGAMDQPQHF
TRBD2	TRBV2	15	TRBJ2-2	CASSEGSGGAGELFF
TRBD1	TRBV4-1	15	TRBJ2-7	CASRGWGQGSYEQYF
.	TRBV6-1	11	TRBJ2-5	CASSYHETQYF
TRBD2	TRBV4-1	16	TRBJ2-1	CASSQDSSGRLNEQFF
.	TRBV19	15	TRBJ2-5	CASSIARQGSRAQYF
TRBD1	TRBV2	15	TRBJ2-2	CASAQQGRNTGELFF
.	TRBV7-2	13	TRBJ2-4	CASSPTTANIQYF
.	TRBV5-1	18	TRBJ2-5	CASSLSPRGGPGLETQYF
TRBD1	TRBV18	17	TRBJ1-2	CASSPPGRQGVDYGYTF
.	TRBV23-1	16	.	CASSCLGQPKAYEQYF
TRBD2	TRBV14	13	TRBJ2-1	CASSPRAGAGQFF
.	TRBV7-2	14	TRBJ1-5	CASSREGGNQPQHF
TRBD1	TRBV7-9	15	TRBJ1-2	CASSFGDRAHYGYTF
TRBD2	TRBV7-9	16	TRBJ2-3	CASSFLAGSFTDTQYF
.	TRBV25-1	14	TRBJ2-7	CASSEGGLRYEQYF
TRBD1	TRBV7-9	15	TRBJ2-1	CASSLVGQGWNEQFF
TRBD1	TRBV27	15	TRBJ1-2	CASSTGTGRNSGYTF